This T cell receptor (beta chain) was captured in a study of response to subunit inactivated influenza vaccine. Whole-study findings and limits: Authors suggested that a seasonal influenza vaccination recruits few new T cells each time.

From the RT-PCR reads, TCRdb called clonotypes with MiXCR, one entry per CDR3 protein. The sample holds 430,000 or so distinct CDR3 sequences, roughly 11% seen once. There are a few counts of this clonotype. Its matching antigen is unknown. V shed 6 bases and J 4 bases; nucleotides not matched to a gene: 12. The germline CDR1 and CDR2 sequences are MNHEY and SVGEGT. This CDR3 comprises 15 residues. The TCR comes from a man aged 45 to 65 who received an inactivated influenza vaccine. The sequences come from PBMCs from blood, collected roughly 48 days after vaccination. The V gene is TRBV6-2 or TRBV6-3, the J gene TRBJ2-7; TRBD1 matches at 7 bases. The CDR3 bases are TGTGCCAGCAGGACACCGGGACAGATTTTGTACGAGCAGTACTTC. Translated: CASRTPGQILYEQYF.